This entry lists 21 T cell receptor beta chains sequenced from one sample in a study of blood T cell repertoires in COVID-19. Generated by immunoSEQ multiplex PCR, the TCRdb table keeps only in-frame clones and is missing some. This table holds some 300,000 clones, about nine tenths found once. Sample: peripheral blood. The source is a woman aged 25 to 39 with COVID-19, enrolled during active disease.

This clone appeared a few times. The chain joins TRBV4-1 to TRBJ1-3; 8 bases align to TRBD1. With V trimmed by 4 bases and J by 0 bases, 8 bases remained unmatched. The CDR3 runs to 17 residues. Germline CDR1 is MGHRA and CDR2 is YSYEKL. The CDR3 protein is CASSRPGQDSSGNTIYF. Here the CDR3 DNA reads TGCGCCAGCAGCCGTCCGGGACAGGATTCCTCTGGAAACACCATATATTTT.

This sequence joins TRBV5-1 and TRBJ1-4; D may be TRBD1 (6 bases). This CDR3 spans 14 amino acids. Per germline, CDR1 SGHRS and CDR2 YFSETQ. Trimming shortened V by 2 bases and J by 1 base, and 6 bases separated the two germline ends. For the CDR3, the DNA is TGCGCCAGCAGCTTACAGGGAACTAATGAAAAACTGTTTTTT. This sequence encodes CASSLQGTNEKLFF.

The rearrangement joins TRBV6-2 or TRBV6-3 to TRBJ2-7; D is unresolved. Trimming stripped 2 bases from V and 2 bases from J, with 7 bases between. The CDR3 loop spans 13 amino acids. Germline assignment: CDR1 MNHEY and CDR2 SVGEGT. CDR3 loop: CASSYASPYEQYF. DNA of the CDR3: TGTGCCAGCAGTTACGCGTCCCCCTACGAGCAGTACTTC.

The sample holds one count of this clone. The gene calls are TRBV6-6 and TRBJ1-1, with D maybe TRBD1 (6 bases). V was pared by 8 bases and J by 0 bases, with 10 bases between. From germline, CDR1 is MNHNY and CDR2 SVGAGI (reference sequence). The CDR3 length is 13 residues. As DNA, the CDR3 is TGTGCCAGCGTACAGGGATTGAACACTGAAGCTTTCTTT. Translating gives CASVQGLNTEAFF.

The chain joins TRBV6-5 to TRBJ1-2; D is uncertain. Germline values: CDR1 MNHEY, CDR2 SVGAGI. The CDR3 spans 13 residues. The CDR3 region has the DNA TGTGCGACCTTTCAAGGTTGGGCTTATGGCTACACCTTC. This codes for CATFQGWAYGYTF.

The rearrangement joins TRBV27 to TRBJ2-1, with unresolved D. Germline values: CDR1 MNHEY, CDR2 SMNVEV (reference sequence). V was clipped by 7 bases and J by 0 bases, with 13 bases between them. This CDR3 comprises 15 residues. The CDR3 nucleotides are TGTGCCAGCACCCATCAGGATAGCTCCTACAATGAGCAGTTCTTC. Its translation is CASTHQDSSYNEQFF.

The J gene is TRBJ2-1, the V gene TRBV28; D ambiguous. The CDR3 spans 11 residues. Trimming left V 8 bases short and J 4 bases short, with 6 bases between. Germline CDR1 is MDHEN and CDR2 is SYDVKM. The CDR3 DNA is TGTGCCAGCCCCCTTTACAATGAGCAGTTCTTC. Translated, it gives CASPLYNEQFF.

The V gene is TRBV5-4, the J gene TRBJ1-2; TRBD1 matches 7 bases. The V segment lost 4 bases and the J segment 3 bases; nucleotides outside the gene matches: 9. The CDR3 is 15 amino acids. CDR1 and CDR2 from the germline V gene are SGHNT and YYREEE (reference sequence). The CDR3 reads CASSGNRGNDYGYTF. The DNA for the CDR3 is TGTGCCAGCAGCGGGAACAGGGGAAATGACTATGGCTACACCTTC.

This clone was picked up a small number of times. The genes are TRBV5-4 and TRBJ1-4, with D perhaps matching TRBD1 (6 bases). Germline V gene data show CDR1 as SGHNT and CDR2 as YYREEE (reference sequence). V was pared by 2 bases and J by 5 bases, with 16 bases between. The CDR3 consists of 16 residues. The CDR3 loop reads CASSFQPTGSNEKLFF. CDR3 bases: TGTGCCAGCAGCTTCCAGCCGACAGGTTCAAATGAAAAACTGTTTTTT.

The genes are TRBV19 and TRBJ2-5, with D possibly TRBD1 on 5 matching bases. V was trimmed by 4 bases and J by 1 base, leaving 10 bases between them. The CDR3 has 14 residues. Germline V CDR1 and CDR2: LNHDA, SQIVND (reference sequence). The CDR3 is CASSRRGAQETQYF. In nucleotides, the CDR3 is TGTGCCAGTAGTAGAAGGGGTGCCCAAGAGACCCAGTACTTC.

This clone was detected only a few times. This chain uses TRBV7-2 with TRBJ1-6; weak D call: TRBD1 (5 bases). This CDR3 has 14 residues. Germline assignment: CDR1 SGHTA and CDR2 FQGNSA. The V and J ends lost 7 bases and 9 bases respectively, with 16 bases between them. The CDR3 spells CASTPTRGFSPLHF. The CDR3, as DNA: TGTGCCAGCACCCCGACTAGGGGTTTTTCACCCCTCCACTTT. Filled out from reference TRBV7-2 and TRBJ1-6, the complete variable domain reads GAGVSQSPSNKVTEKGKDVELRCDPISGHTALYWYRQSLGQGLEFLIYFQGNSAPDKSGLPSDRFSAERTGGSVSTLTIQRTQQEDSAVYLCASTPTRGFSPLHFGNGTRLTVT.

The chain joins TRBV5-4 to TRBJ1-2; D is undetermined. Germline V gene data show CDR1 as SGHNT and CDR2 as YYREEE (reference sequence). The CDR3 covers 11 residues. V was clipped by 1 base and J by 6 bases, with 4 bases between them. The CDR3 spells CASSLLDGYTF. The CDR3 DNA reads TGTGCCAGCAGCTTGTTAGATGGCTACACCTTC.

CDR3 bases: TGTGCCAGCAGCCGGGGGCCAGGGGGCACAGATACGCAGTATTTT. Its translation: CASSRGPGGTDTQYF. The chain joins TRBV3-1 (or the pseudogene TRBV3-2) to TRBJ2-3; tentative D call: TRBD1 (6 bases). CDR1 and CDR2 from the germline V gene are LGHDT and YNNKEL (reference sequence). The CDR3 loop spans 15 amino acids. The V gene lost 4 bases and the J gene lost 1 base, with 12 bases spanning the gap.

The chain links TRBV12-3 or TRBV12-4 to TRBJ2-3, with 9 bases fitting TRBD1. The V and J ends lost 7 bases and 5 bases, in that order; junction bases with no gene match: 4. CDR3 length equals 13 residues. CDR3 loop: CASIGTGIDTQYF. The CDR3, as DNA: TGTGCCAGCATCGGGACAGGGATAGATACGCAGTATTTT.

The chain is built from TRBV2 and TRBJ2-5, with a tentative D call TRBD1 (6 bases). V gave up 6 bases and J gave up 5 bases, with 19 bases separating them. The CDR3 extends over 15 amino acids. Per germline, CDR1 SNHLY and CDR2 FYNNEI. DNA for the CDR3: TGTGCCAGCAGACTCAACAGGGTTCCGGAGGAGACCCAGTACTTC. This gives the protein CASRLNRVPEETQYF.

The chain carries TRBV28 and TRBJ1-5, with D maybe TRBD1 (5 bases). Germline CDR1 MDHEN, CDR2 SYDVKM. The V and J ends lost 7 bases and 5 bases respectively, with 12 bases between them. The CDR3 runs 13 residues. DNA for the CDR3: TGTGCCAGCACCTCAGAAGGGGATCAGCCCCAGCATTTT. Translated, it gives CASTSEGDQPQHF.

V is TRBV28 and J is TRBJ2-3; D might be TRBD2 (5 bases). This CDR3 spans 14 amino acids. Germline V lookup: CDR1 MDHEN, CDR2 SYDVKM. V dropped 4 bases and J dropped 3 bases, with 11 bases sitting between them. The CDR3, as DNA: TGTGCCAGCAGTTCTTCTAGCTTAACAGATACGCAGTATTTT. It translates to CASSSSSLTDTQYF.

As for this clone: One end of the junction does not line up with germline, which may come from a read error. The chain combines TRBV11-2 with TRBJ2-5; weak D call: TRBD1 (6 bases). CDR1 SGHAT and CDR2 FQNNGV come from the germline V gene. CDR3 size: 12 residues. The CDR3 DNA follows: TGTGCCAGCAGCTTAGTTGGGGGCGCGGCCGACTTC. Translation: CASSLVGGAADF.

The CDR3 DNA reads as TGTGCCAGCAGCGTAGGAGCGGGGGGACCGTACGAGCAGTACTTC. It translates to CASSVGAGGPYEQYF. This chain joins TRBV9 and TRBJ2-7; 9 positions match TRBD2. The length of the CDR3 is 15 residues. After removal of 0 bases from V and 4 bases from J, the junction contained 5 bases not matched to a gene. CDR1 and CDR2 (germline): SGDLS, YYNGEE.

A single count supports this clone. The chain has TRBV28 and TRBJ2-3; TRBD2 matches at 12 bases. The CDR3 spans 17 residues. V dropped 6 bases and J dropped 3; count of bases not matched to a gene: 10. Germline V gene lookup returns CDR1 MDHEN and CDR2 SYDVKM. The CDR3 region has the DNA TGTGCCAGCAGCCCTCAGATGCTAGCGGGGGGGACAGATACGCAGTATTTT. Amino acids: CASSPQMLAGGTDTQYF.

V gene TRBV15 combines with J gene TRBJ2-7, with a weak D call TRBD1 (6 bases). CDR1 and CDR2 from the germline V gene are LNHNV and YYDKDF (reference sequence). CDR3 length equals 14 residues. V gave up 3 bases and J gave up 2 bases, with 11 bases separating them. CDR3: CATSRDSGPYEQYF. CDR3 bases: TGTGCCACCAGCAGGGACAGTGGTCCCTACGAGCAGTACTTC. The complete variable domain, with remaining parts taken from reference TRBV15 and TRBJ2-7, reads DAMVIQNPRYQVTQFGKPVTLSCSQTLNHNVMYWYQQKSSQAPKLLFHYYDKDFNNEADTPDNFQSRRPNTSFCFLDIRSPGLGDTAMYLCATSRDSGPYEQYFGPGTRLTVT.